These 14 T cell receptor beta chains came from one sample sequenced in a study of identical twins. One entry per CDR3 protein results from TCRdb running MiXCR on the 5' RACE reads. The sample consists of around 490,000 distinct CDR3 sequences, approximately 20% of them appearing once. These data were also filed under a second study, of yellow fever vaccine responses in identical twins.

Sequenced: CD4+ T cells sorted from blood. These receptors came from a woman aged 18-29 years in good health.

This clonotype was detected a few times. The chain employs TRBV3-1 and TRBJ2-7; perhaps D is TRBD1 or TRBD2 (6 bases each). The germline V gene encodes CDR1 LGHDT and CDR2 YNNKEL (reference sequence). V lost 3 bases and J lost 4, with 13 bases in between. This CDR3 is built from 14 residues. The DNA for the CDR3 is TGTGCCAGCAGCCAGGGGGGCGGAAATTACGAGCAGTACTTC. Its translation: CASSQGGGNYEQYF.

The table lists this clonotype with a few counts. The chain employs TRBV11-3 and TRBJ2-2; no clear D. Trimming shortened V by 0 bases and J by 6 bases, and 2 bases separated the two germline ends. Germline CDR1 and CDR2: SGHNT and YENEEA. This CDR3 is 12 amino acids long. Here the CDR3 reads CASSLDSGELFF. In DNA, the CDR3 is TGTGCCAGCAGCTTAGATTCCGGGGAGCTGTTTTTT.

This clonotype was counted between two and nine times. This chain joins TRBV28 and TRBJ2-2, with TRBD2 matching over 9 bases. After removal of 4 bases from V and 4 bases from J, the junction contained 4 bases not matched to a gene. In germline, CDR1 is MDHEN, CDR2 SYDVKM. This CDR3 is built from 15 residues. The chain's CDR3 is CASSWGTSSTGELFF. CDR3 sequence (DNA): TGTGCCAGCAGTTGGGGGACTAGCAGCACCGGGGAGCTGTTTTTT.

This clonotype was seen more than once but under ten times. This chain connects TRBV7-6 to TRBJ2-2; D is unresolved. Per the germline V gene, CDR1 is SGHVS and CDR2 is FNYEAQ. This CDR3 contains 12 residues. The V end was cut by 4 bases, the J end by 6 bases, with 6 bases between. CDR3 DNA: TGTGCCAGCAGCTCCCCCTCCGGGGAGCTGTTTTTT. Protein sequence: CASSSPSGELFF.

Notes on this clonotype: This sequence may be a read error, since a much larger clone differs from it by one base. This chain uses TRBV5-1 with TRBJ2-1; D perhaps matches TRBD2 (5 bases). The CDR3 consists of 15 residues. Germline CDR1 is SGHRS and CDR2 is YFSETQ. The CDR3 region is CASSQLDLSYNEQSF. The CDR3 nucleotides are TGCGCCAGCAGCCAACTAGACCTTTCCTACAATGAGCAGTCCTTC.

V usage is TRBV12-3 or TRBV12-4 and J usage is TRBJ1-3; D perhaps matches TRBD1 (5 bases). This CDR3 region has 16 residues. With 3 bases removed from V and 2 bases from J, the gap between germline ends came to 14 bases. CDR3 residues: CASSLQGTNPGNTIYF. The CDR3 DNA reads TGTGCCAGCAGTTTGCAGGGTACGAACCCTGGAAACACCATATATTTT.

This clonotype turned up a few times. The V call is TRBV7-7, the J call TRBJ2-2; D gene uncertain. The CDR3 runs 18 residues. Trimming shortened V by 5 bases and J by 2 bases, and 21 bases separated the two germline ends. Germline CDR1 is SSHAT and CDR2 is FNYEAQ (reference sequence). CDR3 sequence reads: CASSPKTSGSINTGELFF. The CDR3 bases are TGTGCCAGCAGCCCCAAAACCAGTGGAAGTATAAACACCGGGGAGCTGTTTTTT.

This chain joins TRBV6-1 and TRBJ1-6; 10 positions match TRBD1. The ends lost 4 bases at V and 9 bases at J; junction bases unmatched: 3. The CDR3 is 14 residues long. Germline V gene lookup returns CDR1 MNHNS and CDR2 SASEGT. CDR3 amino acids: CASSGGQGISPLHF. CDR3 coding DNA: TGTGCCAGCAGTGGGGGACAGGGGATTTCACCCCTCCACTTT.

V and J are TRBV10-2 and TRBJ2-5; TRBD2 matches at 8 bases. V was pared by 4 bases and J by 0 bases, with 1 base of the junction left unmatched. The CDR3 consists of 14 residues. Germline values: CDR1 WSHSY, CDR2 SAAADI. The CDR3 nucleotides read TGCGCCAGCAGTGCGGGGGGGAACCAAGAGACCCAGTACTTC. This encodes CASSAGGNQETQYF.

In this sample, this clonotype turned up a few times. The V gene is TRBV4-2, the J gene TRBJ2-7; 10 nucleotides align to TRBD1. CDR1 LGHNA and CDR2 YNFKEQ come from the germline V gene. J gave up 6 bases and V 4 bases, and 3 bases lay outside the gene matches. The CDR3 totals 13 residues. CDR3 residues: CASSRDRGREQYF. As DNA, the CDR3 is TGTGCCAGCAGCCGAGACAGGGGGCGCGAGCAGTACTTC.

This clonotype has more than one count but fewer than ten. The V and J genes are TRBV24-1 and TRBJ2-1; D unclear. The ends were cut back, 4 bases at V and 6 bases at J, with 9 bases in the middle. Germline lookup yields CDR1 KGHDR and CDR2 SFDVKD. CDR3 length: 13 residues. CDR3 amino acids: CATSDPTGNEQFF. In DNA form, the CDR3 reads TGTGCCACCAGTGACCCGACGGGCAATGAGCAGTTCTTC.

The chain links TRBV20-1 to TRBJ1-4, with 8 nucleotides matching TRBD1. V trimming: 6 bases; J trimming: 7 bases; junction bases outside the gene matches: 10. Germline values: CDR1 DFQATT, CDR2 SNEGSKA (reference sequence). The CDR3 consists of 14 residues. The CDR3 reads CSAEGQGLVEKLFF. The CDR3 nucleotides are TGCAGTGCGGAAGGACAGGGCCTGGTTGAAAAACTGTTTTTT.

This clonotype was counted only a few times. J is TRBJ2-1 and V is TRBV2; D gene ambiguous. The V gene's germline CDR1 is SNHLY and CDR2 FYNNEI. The CDR3 has 15 residues. Trimming removed 6 bases from V and 2 bases from J, with 14 bases in between. The CDR3 nucleotides are TGTGCCAGCAGGGAGCTAGGCTATCCCTACAATGAGCAGTTCTTC. Its translation is CASRELGYPYNEQFF.

The chain links TRBV28 to TRBJ2-6, with no clear D. This CDR3 region has 13 residues. Germline V gene sequence: CDR1 MDHEN, CDR2 SYDVKM. Trimming removed 8 bases at V and 3 bases at J, with 8 bases between. CDR3 coding DNA: TGTGCCAGCGCGGATTTTGGGGCCAACGTCCTGACTTTC. It yields the protein CASADFGANVLTF.